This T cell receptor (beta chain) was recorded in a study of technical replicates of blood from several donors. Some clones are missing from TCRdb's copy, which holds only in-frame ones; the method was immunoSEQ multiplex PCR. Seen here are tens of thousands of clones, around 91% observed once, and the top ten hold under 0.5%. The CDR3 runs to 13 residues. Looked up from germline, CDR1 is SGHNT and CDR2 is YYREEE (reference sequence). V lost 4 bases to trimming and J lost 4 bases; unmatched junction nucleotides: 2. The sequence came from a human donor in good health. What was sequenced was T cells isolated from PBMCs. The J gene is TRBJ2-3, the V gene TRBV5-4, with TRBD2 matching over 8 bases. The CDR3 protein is CASSMTSADTQYF. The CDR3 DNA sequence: TGTGCCAGCAGCATGACTAGCGCAGATACGCAGTATTTT.